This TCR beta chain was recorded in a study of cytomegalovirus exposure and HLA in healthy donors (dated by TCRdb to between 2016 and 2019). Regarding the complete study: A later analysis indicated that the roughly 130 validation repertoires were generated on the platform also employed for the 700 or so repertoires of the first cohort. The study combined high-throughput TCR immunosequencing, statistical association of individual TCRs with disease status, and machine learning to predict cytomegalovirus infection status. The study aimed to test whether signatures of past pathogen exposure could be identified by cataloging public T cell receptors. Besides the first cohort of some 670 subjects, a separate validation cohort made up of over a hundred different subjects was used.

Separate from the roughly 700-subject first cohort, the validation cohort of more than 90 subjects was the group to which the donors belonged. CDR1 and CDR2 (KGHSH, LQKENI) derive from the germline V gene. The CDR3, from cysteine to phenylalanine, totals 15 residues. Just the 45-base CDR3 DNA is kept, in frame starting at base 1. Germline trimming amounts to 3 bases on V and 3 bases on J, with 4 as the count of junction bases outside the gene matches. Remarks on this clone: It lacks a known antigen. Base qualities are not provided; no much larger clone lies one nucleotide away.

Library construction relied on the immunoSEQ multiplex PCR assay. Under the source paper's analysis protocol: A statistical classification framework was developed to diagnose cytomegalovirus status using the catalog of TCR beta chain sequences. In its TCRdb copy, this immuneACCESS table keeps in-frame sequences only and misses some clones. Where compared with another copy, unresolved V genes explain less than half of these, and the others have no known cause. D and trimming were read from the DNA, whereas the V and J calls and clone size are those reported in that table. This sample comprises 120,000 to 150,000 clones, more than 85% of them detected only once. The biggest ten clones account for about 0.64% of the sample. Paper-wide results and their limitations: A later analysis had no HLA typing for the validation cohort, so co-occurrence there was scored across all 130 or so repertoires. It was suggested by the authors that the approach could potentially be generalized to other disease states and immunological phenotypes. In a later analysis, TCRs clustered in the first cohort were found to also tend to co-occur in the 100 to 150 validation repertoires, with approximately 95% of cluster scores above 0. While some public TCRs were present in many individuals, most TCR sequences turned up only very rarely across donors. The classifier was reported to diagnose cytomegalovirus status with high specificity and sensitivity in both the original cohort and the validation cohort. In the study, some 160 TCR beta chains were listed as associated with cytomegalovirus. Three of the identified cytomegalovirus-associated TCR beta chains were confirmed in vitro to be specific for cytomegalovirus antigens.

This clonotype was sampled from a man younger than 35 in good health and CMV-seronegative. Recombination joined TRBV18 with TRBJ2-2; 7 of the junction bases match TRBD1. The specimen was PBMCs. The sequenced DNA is TGTGCCAGCTCACCTTACAGGGGAGACACCGGGGAGCTGTTTTTT. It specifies CASSPYRGDTGELFF. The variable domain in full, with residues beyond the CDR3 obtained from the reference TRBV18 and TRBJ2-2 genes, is NAGVMQNPRHLVRRRGQEARLRCSPMKGHSHVYWYRQLPEEGLKFMVYLQKENIIDESGMPKERFSAEFPKEGPSILRIQQVVRGDSAAYFCASSPYRGDTGELFFGEGSRLTVL.